Listed below are T cell receptor beta chains from one sample, sequenced in a study of neurological immune-mediated disorders. TCRdb re-analysed the 5' RACE reads in MiXCR, keeping a single row per CDR3 protein. This table has about 66,000 distinct CDR3 sequences, 8.5% to 10% appearing once. The sequencing sample was made of PBMCs. The receptors come from a man aged 25 to 45 in good health. CDR3s include the opening cysteine and the closing phenylalanine or tryptophan. The D gene is left open where the match is weak. Clone size, where shown, is once, few, many, or a class for clones that have expanded.

>TRBJ1-1|TRBV5-1|NA|many
CASSLEAGNTEAFF
TGCGCCAGCAGCTTGGAGGCGGGGAACACTGAAGCTTTCTTT
>TRBJ2-1|TRBV18|NA|many
CASSPGFGSYNEQFF
TGTGCCAGCTCACCGGGCTTTGGGTCGTACAATGAGCAGTTCTTC
>TRBJ2-3|TRBV5-1|NA|NA
CASSFYICSARDYSTQYF
NA
>TRBJ2-1|TRBV9|TRBD2|many
CASSVGLAETYNEQFF
TGTGCCAGCAGCGTGGGACTAGCGGAGACCTACAATGAGCAGTTCTTC
>TRBJ2-6|TRBV3-1|TRBD1|many
CASSPGTGASGANVLTF
TGTGCCAGCAGTCCCGGGACAGGCGCGTCTGGGGCCAACGTCCTGACTTTC
>TRBJ2-3|TRBV6-6|TRBD2|many
CASSLGLARGGDTQYF
TGTGCCAGCAGTCTAGGACTAGCGAGGGGAGGGGATACGCAGTATTTT
>TRBJ2-1|TRBV10-3|NA|many
CAISEPTRSGAYNEQFF
TGTGCCATCAGTGAGCCCACCCGTTCAGGGGCGTACAATGAGCAGTTCTTC
>TRBJ1-4|TRBV7-6|NA|NA
CASSLGDWDEKLFF
TGTGCCAGCAGCTTAGGGGATTGGGATGAAAAACTGTTTTTT
>TRBJ2-3|TRBV2|TRBD2|NA
CASSEMASGSADTQYF
TGTGCCAGCAGTGAAATGGCTAGCGGGAGCGCAGATACGCAGTATTTT
>TRBJ1-1|TRBV12-3/TRBV12-4|NA|NA
CASTGWTENFF
TGTGCCAGCACGGGTTGGACTGAAAATTTCTTT
>TRBJ2-1|TRBV24-1|NA|many
CATSDLATGGSDEQFF
TGTGCCACCAGTGATTTAGCGACGGGTGGTAGTGATGAGCAGTTCTTC
>TRBJ2-1|TRBV7-3|TRBD1|many
CASSPQTGNNEQFF
TGTGCCAGCAGCCCCCAGACAGGGAACAATGAGCAGTTCTTC
>TRBJ2-7|TRBV20-1|NA|many
CSARGVPGSHEQYF
TGCAGTGCTAGAGGCGTCCCGGGGAGCCACGAGCAGTACTTC
>TRBJ2-3|TRBV10-3|NA|many
CAISVGSSGDTQYF
TGTGCCATCAGTGTTGGTAGCTCAGGAGATACGCAGTATTTT
>TRBJ2-1|TRBV5-1|NA|many
CASSLRGPLSHEQFF
TGCGCCAGCAGCTTGAGGGGACCCCTGTCCCATGAGCAGTTCTTC
>TRBJ1-1|TRBV5-1|NA|many
CASSFGLETQNTEAFF
TGCGCCAGCAGCTTTGGTTTGGAGACACAGAACACTGAAGCTTTCTTT
>TRBJ1-3|TRBV10-3|TRBD1|NA
CAISPLGTGGNTIYF
TGTGCCATCAGTCCTCTCGGGACAGGGGGAAACACCATATATTTT
>TRBJ2-1|TRBV5-1|NA|medium-sized
CASSLAGDEQFF
TGCGCCAGCAGCTTGGCCGGGGATGAGCAGTTCTTC
>TRBJ1-2|TRBV28|TRBD1|many
CAIRQGPANYGYTF
TGTGCCATCAGACAGGGACCCGCTAACTATGGCTACACCTTC
>TRBJ2-1|TRBV15|TRBD1|many
CATSRAQGASYNEQFF
TGTGCCACCAGCAGAGCGCAGGGGGCCTCCTACAATGAGCAGTTCTTC
>TRBJ2-5|TRBV20-1|TRBD2|few
CSALTVGEGQETQYF
TGCAGTGCCCTTACAGTTGGGGAGGGACAAGAGACCCAGTACTTC
>TRBJ2-3|TRBV5-1|TRBD1|many
CASYPQGARTDTQYF
TGCGCCAGCTACCCCCAGGGGGCACGCACAGATACGCAGTATTTT
>TRBJ2-2|TRBV28|NA|many
CASSNGFRNTGELFF
TGTGCCAGCAGCAATGGGTTTCGGAACACCGGGGAGCTGTTTTTT
>TRBJ2-7|TRBV28|NA|NA
CASSLGELGDQYF
TGTGCCAGCAGTTTAGGGGAATTGGGCGATCAGTACTTC
>TRBJ2-7|TRBV18|TRBD1|many
CASSPRTGSSYEQYF
TGTGCCAGCTCACCTCGGACAGGGAGCTCCTACGAGCAGTACTTC
>TRBJ2-3|TRBV7-8|NA|many
CASTGRTDTQYF
TGTGCCAGCACGGGGCGGACAGATACGCAGTATTTT
>TRBJ1-5|TRBV29-1|NA|many
CSVEGTDSNQPQHF
TGCAGCGTGGAAGGGACGGATAGCAATCAGCCCCAGCATTTT
>TRBJ2-1|TRBV20-1|NA|many
CSAKGKGGKENEQFF
TGCAGTGCTAAGGGGAAGGGTGGAAAAGAGAATGAGCAGTTCTTC
>TRBJ2-1|TRBV7-2|TRBD1|many
CASSGQGGLAYNEQFF
TGTGCCAGCTCAGGACAGGGGGGGTTGGCGTACAATGAGCAGTTCTTC
>TRBJ2-3|TRBV4-2|TRBD1|many
CASSQDTGGPDTQYF
TGTGCCAGCAGCCAAGATACAGGGGGCCCAGATACGCAGTATTTT
>TRBJ2-2|TRBV7-6|NA|few
CASSLAGGPGELFF
TGTGCCAGCAGCTTAGCTGGCGGACCCGGGGAGCTGTTTTTT
>TRBJ1-1|TRBV29-1|TRBD1|many
CSVGQGNTEAFF
TGCAGCGTGGGACAGGGGAACACTGAAGCTTTCTTT
>TRBJ2-7|TRBV28|TRBD2|many
CASRQGLAGGYEQYF
TGTGCCAGCAGGCAGGGACTAGCGGGAGGCTACGAGCAGTACTTC
>TRBJ2-3|TRBV5-1|NA|many
CASLEAGVSTDTQYF
TGCGCCAGCTTAGAAGCAGGGGTGAGCACAGATACGCAGTATTTT
>TRBJ2-5|TRBV5-1|NA|many
CASSLVPKTQYF
TGCGCCAGCAGCTTGGTCCCTAAGACCCAGTACTTC
>TRBJ2-2|TRBV20-1|NA|many
CSADQGNTGELFF
TGCAGTGCGGATCAGGGGAACACCGGGGAGCTGTTTTTT
>TRBJ2-7|TRBV7-7|TRBD1|many
CASSSGTGAGYEQYF
TGTGCCAGCAGCTCCGGGACAGGGGCGGGGTACGAGCAGTACTTC
>TRBJ2-7|TRBV5-1|NA|many
CASSLRPYEQYF
TGCGCCAGCAGCTTGAGACCCTACGAGCAGTACTTC
>TRBJ2-2|TRBV5-1|NA|many
CASSLWGLDAGELFF
TGCGCCAGCAGCTTGTGGGGGTTGGACGCCGGGGAGCTGTTTTTT
>TRBJ1-1|TRBV5-1|NA|many
CASSWGPGGTEAFF
TGCGCCAGCAGCTGGGGACCGGGCGGCACTGAAGCTTTCTTT
>TRBJ2-5|TRBV12-3/TRBV12-4|TRBD1|NA
CASRFTGGETQYF
TGTGCCAGTCGGTTTACAGGGGGGGAGACCCAGTACTTC
>TRBJ2-1|TRBV28|NA|many
CASSFQDGSEQFF
TGTGCCAGCAGTTTCCAAGATGGTAGTGAGCAGTTCTTC
>TRBJ2-2|TRBV19|NA|few
CASSIDRSAGELFF
TGTGCCAGTAGTATAGATCGCAGCGCCGGGGAGCTGTTTTTT